This T cell receptor (beta chain) was found in a study of blood T cell repertoires in COVID-19. Some clones are missing from TCRdb's copy, which holds only in-frame ones; the method was immunoSEQ multiplex PCR. The sample records 60,000 to 90,000 clones, approximately 74% being singletons. Germline V gene data show CDR1 as MNHEY and CDR2 as SVGAGI. The CDR3 length is 14 residues. Trimming took off 6 bases at V and 2 bases at J, with 11 bases between the two ends. The gene calls are TRBV6-5 and TRBJ2-1; tentatively, D is TRBD2 (7 bases). The TCR was taken from a human donor with acute or convalescent COVID-19. The donor label of this sample is uncertain. Sample: peripheral blood. In DNA form, the CDR3 reads TGTGCCAGCAGGGGGGGGGCAGCCTACAATGAGCAGTTCTTC. Translation: CASRGGAAYNEQFF.